These 13 T cell receptor beta chains came from one sample sequenced in a study of T-cell reconstitution after alpha-beta-depleted transplantation in children. Unique molecular identifiers were incorporated during preparation of the TCRbeta library. TCRdb re-derived calls from the PCR reads in MiXCR, one entry per CDR3 protein. The profile covers about 830,000 distinct CDR3 sequences, with under 20% appearing a single time and under 6% taken by the ten largest. This material consisted of PBMCs, mostly from graft donor cells, taken 360 days after TCRalphabeta/CD19-depleted stem cell transplant. All receptors come from a male patient aged 10 to 17 who had a stem cell transplant for acute lymphoblastic leukemia, so the T cells may come from the graft donor.

The chain uses TRBV29-1 and TRBJ1-3; D is perhaps TRBD1 (5 bases). There are 13 residues in the CDR3. V dropped 6 bases and J dropped 0 bases, with 9 bases sitting between them. Germline V gene sequence: CDR1 SQVTM, CDR2 ANQGSEA. DNA for the CDR3: TGCAGCGTCGCAGGGTACTCTGGAAACACCATATATTTT. Protein product: CSVAGYSGNTIYF.

This clonotype was observed a few times. The chain employs TRBV5-6 and TRBJ2-1; no reliable D call. CDR3 length: 14 residues. Germline CDR1 and CDR2: SGHDT and YYEEEE. V shed 0 bases and J shed 7 bases, with 11 bases lying between them. CDR3 amino acids: CASSLAPVWNEQFF. The CDR3 DNA is TGTGCCAGCAGCTTGGCGCCAGTTTGGAATGAGCAGTTCTTC.

This clonotype was seen a handful of times. The J gene is TRBJ2-7, the V gene TRBV27; maybe TRBD2 (6 bases). The germline V gene encodes CDR1 MNHEY and CDR2 SMNVEV (reference sequence). V was shortened by 4 bases and J by 2 bases, with 9 bases between the two germline ends. The CDR3 sequence is 13 residues long. CDR3 residues: CASSSGVTYEQYF. CDR3 DNA: TGTGCCAGCAGTTCGGGAGTTACCTACGAGCAGTACTTC.

V and J are TRBV20-1 and TRBJ2-1; 12 nucleotides match TRBD2. V trimming: 5 bases; J trimming: 7 bases; junction bases outside the gene matches: 6. Germline lookup yields CDR1 DFQATT and CDR2 SNEGSKA (reference sequence). This CDR3 has 14 residues. The CDR3 here is CSALPSGRGNEQFF. Written as DNA, the CDR3 is TGCAGTGCTCTGCCTAGCGGGAGGGGAAATGAGCAGTTCTTC.

The chain links TRBV4-1 to TRBJ2-2; D gene unclear. Germline V gene data show CDR1 as MGHRA and CDR2 as YSYEKL. The CDR3 runs 16 residues. Trimming removed 1 base from V and 6 bases from J, with 15 bases in between. The CDR3 region is CASSQVFGPGPGELFF. CDR3 coding DNA: TGCGCCAGCAGCCAAGTTTTTGGACCGGGTCCCGGGGAGCTGTTTTTT.

This chain uses TRBV14 with TRBJ2-3; the match to TRBD2 covers 12 bases. The CDR3 length is 16 residues. In germline, CDR1 is SGHDN, CDR2 FVKESK. V was clipped by 3 bases and J by 5 bases; unmatched bases: 6. CDR3 in DNA: TGTGCCAGCAGCCAGAGACTAGCGGGAGATGGAGATACGCAGTATTTT. Protein product: CASSQRLAGDGDTQYF.

The chain joins TRBV15 to TRBJ1-4; D is unclear. Trimming cost V 0 bases and J 3 bases, with 8 bases left between them. CDR3 length equals 15 residues. Germline assignment: CDR1 LNHNV and CDR2 YYDKDF (reference sequence). This chain's CDR3 is CATSRDFRPNEKLFF. The CDR3 nucleotides are TGTGCCACCAGCAGAGATTTCCGGCCTAATGAAAAACTGTTTTTT. Complete variable domain (other parts from reference TRBV15 and TRBJ1-4): DAMVIQNPRYQVTQFGKPVTLSCSQTLNHNVMYWYQQKSSQAPKLLFHYYDKDFNNEADTPDNFQSRRPNTSFCFLDIRSPGLGDTAMYLCATSRDFRPNEKLFFGSGTQLSVL.

Only a few counts were recorded for this clonotype. The rearrangement links TRBV7-9 to TRBJ2-1; D is ambiguous. This CDR3 region has 11 residues. Germline CDR1 reads SEHNR; CDR2 reads FQNEAQ (reference sequence). V gave up 5 bases and J gave up 10 bases, with 9 bases separating them. CDR3 amino acids: CASSLPEEQFF. The CDR3 bases are TGTGCCAGCAGCCTCCCGGAAGAGCAGTTCTTC. Full variable domain (remainder filled in from reference TRBV7-9 and TRBJ2-1): DTGVSQNPRHKITKRGQNVTFRCDPISEHNRLYWYRQTLGQGPEFLTYFQNEAQLEKSRLLSDRFSAERPKGSFSTLEIQRTEQGDSAMYLCASSLPEEQFFGPGTRLTVL.

The chain uses TRBV5-5 and TRBJ2-1; TRBD1 matches 11 bases. CDR3 length: 16 amino acids. The V segment lost 1 base and the J segment 6 bases; nucleotides outside the gene matches: 6. Germline V CDR1 and CDR2: SGHKS, YYEKEE (reference sequence). CDR3: CASSLFGTGGGNEQFF. Written as DNA, the CDR3 is TGTGCCAGCAGCTTGTTCGGGACAGGGGGAGGCAATGAGCAGTTCTTC. The full variable domain, in which reference TRBV5-5 and TRBJ2-1 provide the parts outside the CDR3, is DAGVTQSPTHLIKTRGQQVTLRCSPISGHKSVSWYQQVLGQGPQFIFQYYEKEERGRGNFPDRFSARQFPNYSSELNVNALLLGDSALYLCASSLFGTGGGNEQFFGPGTRLTVL.

This chain joins TRBV15 and TRBJ2-1; TRBD2 agrees at 8 bases. The V gene's germline CDR1 is LNHNV and CDR2 YYDKDF (reference sequence). Trimming took 0 bases from V and 3 from J; bases not matched to a gene: 4. This CDR3 has 16 residues. CDR3 amino acids: CATSREVAGGYNEQFF. The CDR3 bases are TGTGCCACCAGCAGAGAGGTTGCGGGAGGCTACAATGAGCAGTTCTTC.

The V call is TRBV6-2 or TRBV6-3, the J call TRBJ2-7, with a tentative D call TRBD1 (6 bases). V was clipped by 0 bases and J by 6 bases, with 21 bases between them. The CDR3 contains 17 residues. Germline V lookup: CDR1 MNHEY, CDR2 SVGEGT. CDR3 in amino acids: CASSYSRYRGHGPEQYF. The CDR3 DNA sequence: TGTGCCAGCAGTTACTCTCGGTATAGGGGACATGGGCCCGAGCAGTACTTC.

This clonotype occurred a few times. The V gene is TRBV3-1, the J gene TRBJ2-7, with D unclear. Germline CDR1 reads LGHDT; CDR2 reads YNNKEL (reference sequence). The V end was cut by 0 bases, the J end by 5 bases, with 5 bases between. This CDR3 has 12 residues. The CDR3 reads CASSQEDHEQYF. CDR3 nucleotide sequence: TGTGCCAGCAGCCAAGAAGACCACGAGCAGTACTTC.

The chain is built from TRBV4-1 and TRBJ2-7, with TRBD2 matching 8 bases. CDR1 MGHRA and CDR2 YSYEKL come from the germline V gene. V was pared by 0 bases and J by 5 bases, with 6 bases of the junction left unmatched. This CDR3 spans 15 amino acids. CDR3 nucleotides: TGCGCCAGCAGCCAAGATCACCCTAGCGGGCACGAGCAGTACTTC. Translating gives CASSQDHPSGHEQYF.